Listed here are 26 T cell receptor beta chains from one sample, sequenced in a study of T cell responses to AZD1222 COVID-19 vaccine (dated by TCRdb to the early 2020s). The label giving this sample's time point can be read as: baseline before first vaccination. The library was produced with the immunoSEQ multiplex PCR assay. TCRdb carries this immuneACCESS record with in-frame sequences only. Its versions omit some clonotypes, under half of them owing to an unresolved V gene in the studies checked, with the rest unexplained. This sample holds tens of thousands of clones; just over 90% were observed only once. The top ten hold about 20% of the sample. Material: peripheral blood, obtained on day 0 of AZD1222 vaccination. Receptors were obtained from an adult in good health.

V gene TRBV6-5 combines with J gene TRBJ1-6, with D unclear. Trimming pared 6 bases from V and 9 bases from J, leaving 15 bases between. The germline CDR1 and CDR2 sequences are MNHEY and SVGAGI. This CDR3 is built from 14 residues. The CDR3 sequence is CASSREGIGSPLHF. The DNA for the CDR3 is TGTGCCAGCAGCCGTGAGGGTATCGGTTCACCCCTCCACTTT.

The DNA for the CDR3 is TGCGCCAGCAGCCAAGAAATCGGGACAGGGGAGTCCGAAGCTTTCTTT. This codes for CASSQEIGTGESEAFF. This chain uses TRBV4-1 with TRBJ1-1; TRBD1 matches at 10 bases. Germline V gives CDR1 MGHRA, CDR2 YSYEKL. The trim removed 0 bases at V and 8 bases at J, leaving 9 bases unmatched. CDR3 length: 16 amino acids.

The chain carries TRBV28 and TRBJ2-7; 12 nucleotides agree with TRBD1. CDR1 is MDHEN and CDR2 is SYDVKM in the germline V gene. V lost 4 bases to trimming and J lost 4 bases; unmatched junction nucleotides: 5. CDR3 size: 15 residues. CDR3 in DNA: TGTGCCAGCAGTTCCACGGGACAGGGGGCGTACGAGCAGTACTTC. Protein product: CASSSTGQGAYEQYF.

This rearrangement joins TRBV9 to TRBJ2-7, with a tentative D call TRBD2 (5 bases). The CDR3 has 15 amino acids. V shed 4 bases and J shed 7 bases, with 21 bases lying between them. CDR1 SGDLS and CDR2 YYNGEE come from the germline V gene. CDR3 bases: TGTGCCAGCAGCTCTAGAGGGATATACCAGGAAGAGCAGTACTTC. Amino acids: CASSSRGIYQEEQYF.

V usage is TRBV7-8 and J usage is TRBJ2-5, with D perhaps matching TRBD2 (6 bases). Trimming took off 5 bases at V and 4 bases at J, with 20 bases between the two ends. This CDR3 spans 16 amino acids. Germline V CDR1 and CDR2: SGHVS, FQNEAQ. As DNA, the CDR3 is TGTGCCAGCAGCCCGCAGCCGCGGAGGGGCGGAGAGACCCAGTACTTC. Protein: CASSPQPRRGGETQYF.

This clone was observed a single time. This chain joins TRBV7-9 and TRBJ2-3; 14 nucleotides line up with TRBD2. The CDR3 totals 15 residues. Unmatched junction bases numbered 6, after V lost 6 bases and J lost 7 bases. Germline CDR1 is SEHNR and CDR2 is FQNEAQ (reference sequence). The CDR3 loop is CASRGLAGDLYTQYF. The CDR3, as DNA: TGTGCCAGCAGGGGACTAGCGGGGGATCTTTATACGCAGTATTTT.

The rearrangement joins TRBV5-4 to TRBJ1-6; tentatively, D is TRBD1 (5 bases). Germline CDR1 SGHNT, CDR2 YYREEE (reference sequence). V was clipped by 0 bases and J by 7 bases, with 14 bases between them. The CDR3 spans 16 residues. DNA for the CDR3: TGTGCCAGCAGCTTGGTAGGTGGGGCGCCCAATTCACCCCTCCACTTT. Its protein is CASSLVGGAPNSPLHF.

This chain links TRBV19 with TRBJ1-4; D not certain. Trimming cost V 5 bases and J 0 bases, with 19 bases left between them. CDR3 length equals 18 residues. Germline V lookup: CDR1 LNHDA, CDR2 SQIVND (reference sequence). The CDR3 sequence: CASSFGGSVPTTNEKLFF. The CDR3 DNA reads TGTGCCAGTAGTTTTGGTGGTTCCGTCCCTACAACTAATGAAAAACTGTTTTTT.

The CDR3 reads CASSSPVGETQYF. Written as DNA, the CDR3 is TGTGCCAGCAGCTCCCCTGTGGGGGAGACCCAGTACTTC. The chain couples TRBV6-2 or TRBV6-3 to TRBJ2-5; D ambiguous. Trimming removed 6 bases at V and 5 bases at J, with 13 bases between. CDR3 length: 13 amino acids. Germline lookup yields CDR1 MNHEY and CDR2 SVGEGT.

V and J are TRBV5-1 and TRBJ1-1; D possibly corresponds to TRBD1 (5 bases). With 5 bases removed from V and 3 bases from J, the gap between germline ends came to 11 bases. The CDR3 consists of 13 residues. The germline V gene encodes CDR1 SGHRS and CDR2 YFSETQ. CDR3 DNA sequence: TGCGCCAGCAGGAAGTGGGGGGACACTGAAGCTTTCTTT. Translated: CASRKWGDTEAFF.

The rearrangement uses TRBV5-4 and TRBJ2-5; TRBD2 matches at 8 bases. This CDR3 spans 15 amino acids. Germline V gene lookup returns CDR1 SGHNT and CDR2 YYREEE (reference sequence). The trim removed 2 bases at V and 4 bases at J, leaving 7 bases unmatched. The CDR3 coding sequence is TGTGCCAGCAGCTTATCGGGGGGGGCCCCAGAGACCCAGTACTTC. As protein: CASSLSGGAPETQYF.

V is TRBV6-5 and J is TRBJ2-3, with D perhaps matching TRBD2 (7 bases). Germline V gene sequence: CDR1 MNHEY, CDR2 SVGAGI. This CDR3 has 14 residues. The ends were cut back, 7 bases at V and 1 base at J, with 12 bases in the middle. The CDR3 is CASTRGGGTDTQYF. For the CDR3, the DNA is TGTGCCAGCACTCGCGGGGGCGGCACAGATACGCAGTATTTT.

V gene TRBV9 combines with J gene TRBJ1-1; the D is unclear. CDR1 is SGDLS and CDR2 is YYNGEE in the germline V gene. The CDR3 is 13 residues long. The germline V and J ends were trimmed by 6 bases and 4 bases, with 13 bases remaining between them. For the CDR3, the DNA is TGTGCCAGCACCCCGTCCTTTGGCACTGAAGCTTTCTTT. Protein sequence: CASTPSFGTEAFF.

Here the CDR3 reads CASSLRDRGEEAFF. The CDR3 region has the DNA TGTGCCAGCTCACTCCGGGACAGGGGAGAGGAAGCTTTCTTT. V is TRBV18 and J is TRBJ1-1; 10 bases fit TRBD1. This CDR3 is built from 14 residues. With 4 bases clipped from V and 8 bases from J, the junction kept 7 bases outside the gene matches. The germline V gene encodes CDR1 KGHSH and CDR2 LQKENI.

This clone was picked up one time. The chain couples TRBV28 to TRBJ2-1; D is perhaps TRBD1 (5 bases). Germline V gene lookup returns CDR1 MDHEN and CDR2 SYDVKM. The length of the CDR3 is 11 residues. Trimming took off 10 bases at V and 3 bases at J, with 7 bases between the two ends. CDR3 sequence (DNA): TGTGCCATAAGGGGCTACAATGAGCAGTTCTTC. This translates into CAIRGYNEQFF.

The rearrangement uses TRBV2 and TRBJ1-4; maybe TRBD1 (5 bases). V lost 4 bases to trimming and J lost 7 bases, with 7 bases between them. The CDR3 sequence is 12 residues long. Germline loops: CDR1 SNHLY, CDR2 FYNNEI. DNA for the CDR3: TGTGCCAGCAGTGCGGGGCTTGAAAAACTGTTTTTT. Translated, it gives CASSAGLEKLFF.

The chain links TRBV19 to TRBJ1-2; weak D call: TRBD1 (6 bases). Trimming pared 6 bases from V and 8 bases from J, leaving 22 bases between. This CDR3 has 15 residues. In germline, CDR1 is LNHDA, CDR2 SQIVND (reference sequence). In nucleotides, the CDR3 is TGTGCCAGTAGCCAAACCGCCGGGACAAGGGGGGGCTACACCTTC. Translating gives CASSQTAGTRGGYTF.

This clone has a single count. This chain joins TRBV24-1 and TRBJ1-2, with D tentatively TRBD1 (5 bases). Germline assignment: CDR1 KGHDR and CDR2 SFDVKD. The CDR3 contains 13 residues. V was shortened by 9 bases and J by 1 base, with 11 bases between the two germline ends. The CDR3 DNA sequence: TGTGCCACCCAGCAGGGAGATAACTATGGCTACACCTTC. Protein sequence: CATQQGDNYGYTF.

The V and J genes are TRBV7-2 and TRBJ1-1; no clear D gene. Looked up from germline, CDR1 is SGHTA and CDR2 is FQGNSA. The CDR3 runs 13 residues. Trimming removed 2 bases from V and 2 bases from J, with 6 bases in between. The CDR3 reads CASSLHGNTEAFF. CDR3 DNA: TGTGCCAGCAGCTTACATGGAAACACTGAAGCTTTCTTT.

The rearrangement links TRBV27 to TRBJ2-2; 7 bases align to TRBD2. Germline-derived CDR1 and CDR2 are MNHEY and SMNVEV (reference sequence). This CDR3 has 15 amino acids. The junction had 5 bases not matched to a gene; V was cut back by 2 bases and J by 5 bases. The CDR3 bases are TGTGCCAGCAGTTTAATCTGGGACTATACCGGGGAGCTGTTTTTT. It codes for CASSLIWDYTGELFF.

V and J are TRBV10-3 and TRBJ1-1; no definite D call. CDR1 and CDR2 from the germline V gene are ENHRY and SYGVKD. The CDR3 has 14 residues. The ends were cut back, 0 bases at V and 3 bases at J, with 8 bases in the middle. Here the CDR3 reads CAISESGVDTEAFF. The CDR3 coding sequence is TGTGCCATCAGTGAGTCGGGCGTGGACACTGAAGCTTTCTTT.

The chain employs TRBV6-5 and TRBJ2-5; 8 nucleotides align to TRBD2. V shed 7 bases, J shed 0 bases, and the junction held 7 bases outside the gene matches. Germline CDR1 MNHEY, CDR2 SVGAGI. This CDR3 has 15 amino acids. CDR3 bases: TGTGCCAGCACCCGGGGGGGGGCTAACCAAGAGACCCAGTACTTC. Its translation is CASTRGGANQETQYF.

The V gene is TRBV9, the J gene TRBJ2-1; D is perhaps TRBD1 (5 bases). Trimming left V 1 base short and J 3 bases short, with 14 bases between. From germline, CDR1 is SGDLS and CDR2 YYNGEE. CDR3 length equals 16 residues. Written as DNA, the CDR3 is TGTGCCAGCAGCGTACAGGGCGATGCGGACTACAATGAGCAGTTCTTC. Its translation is CASSVQGDADYNEQFF.

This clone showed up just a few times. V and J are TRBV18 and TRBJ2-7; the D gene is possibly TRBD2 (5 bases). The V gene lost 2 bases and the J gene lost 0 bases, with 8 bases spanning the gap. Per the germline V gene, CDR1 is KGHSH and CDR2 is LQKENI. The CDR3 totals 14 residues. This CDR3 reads CASSPIRGSYEQYF. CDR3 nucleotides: TGTGCCAGCTCACCAATCCGGGGCTCCTACGAGCAGTACTTC.

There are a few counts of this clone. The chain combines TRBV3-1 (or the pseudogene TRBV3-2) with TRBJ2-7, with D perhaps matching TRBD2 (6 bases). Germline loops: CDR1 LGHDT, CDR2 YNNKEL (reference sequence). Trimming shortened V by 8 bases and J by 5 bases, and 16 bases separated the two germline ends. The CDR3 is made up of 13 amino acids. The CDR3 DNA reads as TGTGCCAGCGAGCGGCGGGGCGCCAACGAGCAGTACTTC. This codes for CASERRGANEQYF.

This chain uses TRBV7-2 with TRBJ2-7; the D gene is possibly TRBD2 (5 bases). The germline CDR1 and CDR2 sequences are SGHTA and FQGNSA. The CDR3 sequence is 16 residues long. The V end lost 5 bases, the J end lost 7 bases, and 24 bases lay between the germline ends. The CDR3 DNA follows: TGTGCCAGCAGCGAAACCTCAGGACCGGCCGGAGGAGAGCAGTACTTC. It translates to CASSETSGPAGGEQYF.